One and the same sample provided the 18 T cell receptor beta chains below, sequenced in a study of cytomegalovirus exposure and HLA in healthy donors. Primers for the PCR totalled 60 Vbeta and 13 Jbeta. TCRdb's copy holds only in-frame clones and misses some; the assay was immunoSEQ multiplex PCR. The sample has 150,000 to 200,000 clones; 73% are singletons. Sequencing was performed on PBMCs. Source of these receptors: a woman between 18 and 29 years old in good health and CMV-seropositive.

On this clone: Other DNA sequences in the sample encode the same CDR3. The J gene is TRBJ2-3, the V gene TRBV9; D is possibly TRBD2 (6 bases). The CDR3 runs 15 residues. Per the germline V gene, CDR1 is SGDLS and CDR2 is YYNGEE. Trimming took 0 bases from V and 2 from J, leaving 10 bases between them. CDR3 in DNA: TGTGCCAGCAGCGTAGGGGGGGTCTACACAGATACGCAGTATTTT. Translation: CASSVGGVYTDTQYF.

The V and J genes are TRBV5-4 and TRBJ1-3; D is undetermined. Germline loops: CDR1 SGHNT, CDR2 YYREEE (reference sequence). The CDR3 spans 14 residues. V dropped 0 bases and J dropped 1 base, with 5 bases sitting between them. The CDR3 spells CASSLGESGNTIYF. The DNA for the CDR3 is TGTGCCAGCAGCTTGGGGGAGTCTGGAAACACCATATATTTT.

V is TRBV5-6 and J is TRBJ2-7; D uncertain. The CDR3 is 12 residues long. Per the germline V gene, CDR1 is SGHDT and CDR2 is YYEEEE. V lost 0 bases and J lost 5, with 6 bases in between. In DNA, the CDR3 is TGTGCCAGCAGCTTGGAGCCACACGAGCAGTACTTC. Its translation: CASSLEPHEQYF. Drawing the rest from reference TRBV5-6 and TRBJ2-7, the complete variable domain is DAGVTQSPTHLIKTRGQQVTLRCSPKSGHDTVSWYQQALGQGPQFIFQYYEEEERQRGNFPDRFSGHQFPNYSSELNVNALLLGDSALYLCASSLEPHEQYFGPGTRLTVT.

This clone has only a few counts. The gene calls are TRBV28 and TRBJ1-2; maybe TRBD1 (5 bases). The CDR3 totals 16 residues. Germline V gene sequence: CDR1 MDHEN, CDR2 SYDVKM. V lost 5 bases and J 5 bases, leaving 21 bases between the germline ends. The CDR3 DNA follows: TGTGCCAGCAGTCCCTTCCGGGGCGGGGAGGGATATGGCTACACCTTC. It translates to CASSPFRGGEGYGYTF.

The J gene is TRBJ2-3, the V gene TRBV6-1; maybe TRBD1 (5 bases). V was shortened by 7 bases and J by 3 bases, with 8 bases between the two germline ends. The CDR3 is made up of 12 amino acids. The germline gives CDR1 MNHNS, CDR2 SASEGT. CDR3 nucleotide sequence: TGTGCCAGCACAAGGGGAACAGATACGCAGTATTTT. This gives the protein CASTRGTDTQYF.

The CDR3 region is CASSIPEWDSTLTF. In DNA, the CDR3 is TGTGCCAGTAGTATTCCGGAGTGGGACAGTACCCTGACTTTC. The chain recombines TRBV19 with TRBJ2-6; 7 nucleotides line up with TRBD1. The V segment lost 3 bases and the J segment 15 bases; nucleotides outside the gene matches: 11. The CDR3 length is 14 residues. Germline lookup yields CDR1 LNHDA and CDR2 SQIVND (reference sequence).

The gene calls are TRBV6-5 and TRBJ1-2; 7 bases line up with TRBD1. Germline-derived CDR1 and CDR2 are MNHEY and SVGAGI. The CDR3 runs 16 residues. The junction had 9 bases not matched to a gene; V was cut back by 2 bases and J by 3 bases. The CDR3 DNA reads TGTGCCAGCAGTTACGACAGGGCCCCGGAGGACTATGGCTACACCTTC. It specifies CASSYDRAPEDYGYTF.

In its sample, this clone was seen a few times. The CDR3 DNA is TGCAGCTCCACCCCTAGCGGCTCCTACAATGAGCAGTTCTTC. Translating it yields CSSTPSGSYNEQFF. The gene calls are TRBV29-1 and TRBJ2-1, with TRBD2 identical over 7 bases. Germline CDR1 and CDR2: SQVTM and ANQGSEA. V shed 8 bases and J 0 bases; nucleotides not matched to a gene: 7. The CDR3 contains 14 residues.

This clone was found a few times. The chain employs TRBV27 and TRBJ2-1, with 8 positions matching TRBD2. Germline CDR1 and CDR2: MNHEY and SMNVEV (reference sequence). This CDR3 comprises 15 residues. The V segment lost 7 bases and the J segment 7 bases; nucleotides outside the gene matches: 12. CDR3 protein: CASTFGGGGLNEQFF. The CDR3 coding sequence is TGTGCCAGCACTTTTGGAGGCGGGGGGTTGAATGAGCAGTTCTTC.

A note on this clone: Other DNA sequences in the sample encode the same CDR3. This chain links TRBV5-6 with TRBJ2-4; D is unclear. Trimming stripped 4 bases from V and 0 bases from J, with 14 bases between. Germline CDR1 and CDR2: SGHDT and YYEEEE. CDR3 length equals 16 residues. The DNA for the CDR3 is TGTGCCAGCAGCGAAGAGAGCCCGCGAGCCAAAAACATTCAGTACTTC. Its protein is CASSEESPRAKNIQYF. Full variable domain (outside the CDR3, taken from reference TRBV5-6 and TRBJ2-4): DAGVTQSPTHLIKTRGQQVTLRCSPKSGHDTVSWYQQALGQGPQFIFQYYEEEERQRGNFPDRFSGHQFPNYSSELNVNALLLGDSALYLCASSEESPRAKNIQYFGAGTRLSVL.

V is TRBV5-4 and J is TRBJ1-2, with D possibly TRBD1 on 6 matching bases. Germline V gives CDR1 SGHNT, CDR2 YYREEE (reference sequence). The CDR3 covers 16 residues. The V gene lost 2 bases and the J gene lost 0 bases, with 14 bases spanning the gap. As DNA, the CDR3 is TGTGCCAGCAGCTTCCCCAGGGGACAAGCTAACTATGGCTACACCTTC. This gives the protein CASSFPRGQANYGYTF.

The chain uses TRBV7-9 and TRBJ2-5, with D tentatively TRBD2 (6 bases). The DNA end lines up better with TRBJ2-7; the J call may be wrong. The CDR3 is 14 residues long. Germline assignment: CDR1 SEHNR and CDR2 FQNEAQ (reference sequence). The CDR3 sequence is CASSLIGGVLEQYF. The DNA for the CDR3 is TGTGCCAGCAGCTTGATTGGCGGGGTCCTCGAGCAGTACTTC.

Only a few counts were recorded for this clone. The CDR3 bases are TGTGCCATCAAGGACTCCAAACCCACAGATACGCAGTATTTT. Its translation: CAIKDSKPTDTQYF. The chain recombines TRBV10-3 with TRBJ2-3; TRBD2 is a possible D gene (5 bases). Trimming pared 7 bases from V and 2 bases from J, leaving 13 bases between. Per the germline V gene, CDR1 is ENHRY and CDR2 is SYGVKD. The CDR3 is made up of 14 amino acids.

The V call is TRBV9, the J call TRBJ1-6, with D possibly TRBD1 on 5 matching bases. The CDR3 loop spans 15 amino acids. CDR1 SGDLS and CDR2 YYNGEE come from the germline V gene. V was clipped by 0 bases and J by 9 bases, with 13 bases between them. The DNA of the CDR3 is TGTGCCAGCAGCGTAGTCGGCGGGGGGAGTTCACCCCTCCACTTT. It translates to CASSVVGGGSSPLHF.

The chain is built from TRBV6-5 and TRBJ2-4, with 9 bases matching TRBD1. The CDR3 is 15 residues long. After removal of 4 bases from V and 0 bases from J, the junction contained 1 base not matched to a gene. Germline loops: CDR1 MNHEY, CDR2 SVGAGI. The DNA of the CDR3 is TGTGCCAGCAGTTGGACAGGGGAAGCCAAAAACATTCAGTACTTC. As protein: CASSWTGEAKNIQYF.

The chain has TRBV7-2 and TRBJ2-7, with 11 bases identical to TRBD2. The trim removed 0 bases at V and 2 bases at J, leaving 0 bases unmatched. CDR3 length: 15 residues. The V gene's germline CDR1 is SGHTA and CDR2 FQGNSA. In DNA form, the CDR3 reads TGTGCCAGCAGCTTAGCTAGCGGGGGGGCCTACGAGCAGTACTTC. It yields the protein CASSLASGGAYEQYF.

The genes are TRBV7-9 and TRBJ1-6; D possibly corresponds to TRBD1 (6 bases). The length of the CDR3 is 16 residues. Trimming took off 1 base at V and 9 bases at J, with 16 bases between the two ends. CDR1 SEHNR and CDR2 FQNEAQ come from the germline V gene (reference sequence). CDR3 region: CASSLGTDGPGSPLHF. CDR3 nucleotide sequence: TGTGCCAGCAGCTTAGGGACAGATGGACCTGGTTCACCCCTCCACTTT.

This clone was seen a single time. The chain recombines TRBV10-1 with TRBJ1-5; TRBD1 matches at 10 bases. CDR1 and CDR2 from the germline V gene are WNHNN and SYGVQD (reference sequence). The CDR3 consists of 16 residues. With 3 bases clipped from V and 4 bases from J, the junction kept 6 bases outside the gene matches. The CDR3 sequence is CASSEEDRGGNQPQHF. CDR3 sequence (DNA): TGCGCCAGCAGTGAAGAGGACAGGGGGGGGAATCAGCCCCAGCATTTT.